This T cell receptor beta chain was captured by sequencing in a study of monozygotic twins with inflammatory bowel disease. Study observations and caveats: None of the different T cell subtypes could be distinguished from one another. IBD patients displayed reduced TCRbeta diversity (inverse Simpson) when set against healthy co-twins.

CDR3 length: 14 amino acids. Germline V gene sequence: CDR1 LGHDT, CDR2 YNNKEL (reference sequence). Addition of UMIs with a 6-nucleotide sample barcode was achieved by template switching. Each CDR3 protein gets one entry in TCRdb, which reprocessed the 5' RACE reads and gives no DNA. Its listing shows around 380,000 distinct CDR3 sequences. Remarks on this clonotype: Its cognate antigen is unknown.

T cells were not sorted, and total RNA was isolated straight from whole blood. The clonotype was recovered from a human donor with ulcerative colitis or Crohn's disease, or a healthy co-twin of an affected twin (not recorded which). The V and J genes are TRBV3-1 and TRBJ1-2. Sequencing was carried out using blood. CDR3 sequence reads: CASSQEVWVHGYTF.